This T cell receptor beta chain was profiled in a study of blood T cell repertoires in COVID-19. Libraries were prepared by immunoSEQ multiplex PCR; TCRdb keeps only in-frame clonotypes and omits some of them. The data contain about 170,000 clones, roughly four fifths of them seen just once; the ten biggest clones take up approximately 12%. For recovered donors of Cohort 3, there were two negative PCRs, clearance, or symptom resolution. The CDR3 is 14 residues long. The V and J ends lost 1 base and 5 bases, in that order; junction bases with no gene match: 4. The germline gives CDR1 SGHRS, CDR2 YFSETQ.

The clonotype was recovered from a man in his forties or fifties who had recovered from COVID-19. J is TRBJ2-5 and V is TRBV5-1, with 8 bases that match TRBD1. Source material: PBMCs or T cells enriched from blood (not recorded which). CDR3 amino acids: CASSLQGARETQYF. Here the CDR3 DNA reads TGCGCCAGCAGCTTGCAGGGGGCTAGGGAGACCCAGTACTTC.